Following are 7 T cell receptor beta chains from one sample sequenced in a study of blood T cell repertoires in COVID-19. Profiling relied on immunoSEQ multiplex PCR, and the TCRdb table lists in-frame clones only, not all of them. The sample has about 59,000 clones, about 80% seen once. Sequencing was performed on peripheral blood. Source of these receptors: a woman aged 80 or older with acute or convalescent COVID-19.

CDR3 sequence: CASSRSKELNTEAFF. In nucleotides, the CDR3 is TGTGCCAGTAGTAGGTCGAAGGAGTTGAACACTGAAGCTTTCTTT. The rearrangement joins TRBV19 to TRBJ1-1; D gene uncertain. V lost 4 bases and J lost 0, with 12 bases in between. This CDR3 spans 15 amino acids. Germline V gene sequence: CDR1 LNHDA, CDR2 SQIVND (reference sequence).

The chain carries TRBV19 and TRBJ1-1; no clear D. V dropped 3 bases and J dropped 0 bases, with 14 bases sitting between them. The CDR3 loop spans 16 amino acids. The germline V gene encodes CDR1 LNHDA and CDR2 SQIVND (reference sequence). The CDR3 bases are TGTGCCAGTAGTATCTCAACTAGGGCCCTGAACACTGAAGCTTTCTTT. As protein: CASSISTRALNTEAFF.

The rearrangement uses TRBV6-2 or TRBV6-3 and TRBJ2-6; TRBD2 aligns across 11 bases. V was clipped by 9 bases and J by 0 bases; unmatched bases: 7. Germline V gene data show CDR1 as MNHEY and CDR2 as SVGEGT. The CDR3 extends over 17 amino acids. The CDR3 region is CASSGLAGLSGANVLTF. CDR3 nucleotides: TGTGCCAGTAGTGGACTAGCGGGTCTCTCTGGGGCCAACGTCCTGACTTTC.

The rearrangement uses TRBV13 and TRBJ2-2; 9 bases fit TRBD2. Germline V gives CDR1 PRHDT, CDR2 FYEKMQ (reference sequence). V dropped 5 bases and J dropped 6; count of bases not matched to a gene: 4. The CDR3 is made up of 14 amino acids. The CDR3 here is CASSPSGRSGELFF. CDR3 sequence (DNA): TGTGCCAGCAGCCCCAGCGGGAGGTCCGGGGAGCTGTTTTTT.

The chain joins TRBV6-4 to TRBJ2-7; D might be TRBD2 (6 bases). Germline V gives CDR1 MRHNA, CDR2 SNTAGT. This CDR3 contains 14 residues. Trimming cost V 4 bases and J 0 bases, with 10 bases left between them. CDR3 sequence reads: CASSADSGSYEQYF. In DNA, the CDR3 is TGTGCCAGCAGTGCGGATAGCGGCTCCTACGAGCAGTACTTC.

The CDR3 region is CASSLDRQGKAFF. The CDR3 nucleotides are TGTGCCAGCAGCTTAGACCGGCAGGGCAAAGCTTTCTTT. The J gene is TRBJ1-1, the V gene TRBV7-9; maybe TRBD1 (5 bases). CDR3 length equals 13 residues. V lost 1 base and J 9 bases, leaving 12 bases between the germline ends. Germline V gene data show CDR1 as SEHNR and CDR2 as FQNEAQ (reference sequence).

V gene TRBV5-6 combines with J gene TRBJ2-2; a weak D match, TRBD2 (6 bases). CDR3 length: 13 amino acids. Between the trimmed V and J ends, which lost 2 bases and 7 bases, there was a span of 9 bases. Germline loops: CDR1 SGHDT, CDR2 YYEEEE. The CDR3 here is CASSLVRGGELFF. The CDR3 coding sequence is TGTGCCAGCAGCTTAGTGCGGGGCGGGGAGCTGTTTTTT.